Presented here are 11 T cell receptor beta chains from one specimen sequenced in a study of OX40 agonist ivuxolimab in advanced cancers. The protocol was immunoSEQ multiplex PCR, while the TCRdb copy is restricted to in-frame clones and leaves out a portion. The repertoire consists of around 80,000 clones, with approximately 95% occurring once and the leading ten covering roughly 22%. The input for sequencing was CD4+ or CD8+ T cells sorted from blood, taken in a trial of the OX40 agonist ivuxolimab. These receptors all stem from an adult with an advanced solid tumor such as melanoma, head and neck, liver or kidney cancer.

About this clone itself: A junction end diverges from the germline sequence, so it may reflect a read error. This chain connects TRBV7-6 to TRBJ2-2; D is possibly TRBD2 (6 bases). The CDR3 has 14 residues. The germline CDR1 and CDR2 sequences are SGHVS and FNYEAQ. CDR3 amino acids: CASSLGTFTGELFF. CDR3 in DNA: TGTGCCAGCAGTTTAGGGACTTTCACCGGGGAGCTGTTTTTT.

CDR3 nucleotide sequence: TGTGCCAGCAGTAAGGATTACTCTGGGGCCAACGTCCTGACTTTC. Amino acids: CASSKDYSGANVLTF. The chain couples TRBV27 to TRBJ2-6; no definite D call. Trimming took off 5 bases at V and 0 bases at J, with 8 bases between the two ends. Germline loops: CDR1 MNHEY, CDR2 SMNVEV (reference sequence). CDR3 size: 15 residues.

The chain carries TRBV14 and TRBJ1-2; D remains unclear. From germline, CDR1 is SGHDN and CDR2 FVKESK. V lost 4 bases to trimming and J lost 4 bases, with 10 bases between them. The CDR3 loop spans 13 amino acids. The CDR3 coding sequence is TGTGCCAGCAGCCCGACCAGGATCTATGGCTACACCTTC. Encoded protein: CASSPTRIYGYTF.

The chain employs TRBV7-2 and TRBJ1-3; D is undetermined. CDR1 SGHTA and CDR2 FQGNSA come from the germline V gene. This CDR3 has 15 amino acids. The V end was cut by 3 bases, the J end by 1 base, with 10 bases between. The CDR3 DNA follows: TGTGCCAGCAGCTTTGGCATGGGATCTGGAAACACCATATATTTT. Translation: CASSFGMGSGNTIYF.

A single count supports this clone. V gene TRBV7-2 combines with J gene TRBJ1-1; D unclear. Germline loops: CDR1 SGHTA, CDR2 FQGNSA. V gave up 2 bases and J gave up 0 bases, with 10 bases separating them. The CDR3 spans 15 residues. In DNA, the CDR3 is TGTGCCAGCAGCTTATGGCGGACGATGAACACTGAAGCTTTCTTT. Residues: CASSLWRTMNTEAFF.

The chain combines TRBV29-1 with TRBJ2-7; no definite D call. V was pared by 6 bases and J by 1 base, with 7 bases between. Per the germline V gene, CDR1 is SQVTM and CDR2 is ANQGSEA. The CDR3 totals 11 residues. This CDR3 is CSVRASYEQYF. CDR3 bases: TGCAGCGTACGGGCATCCTACGAGCAGTACTTC.

The chain is built from TRBV6-5 and TRBJ2-4; D unresolved. The CDR3 covers 16 residues. Germline CDR1 reads MNHEY; CDR2 reads SVGAGI. Trimming shortened V by 2 bases and J by 0 bases, and 11 bases separated the two germline ends. DNA of the CDR3: TGTGCCAGCAGTTACAGTCACCAGATAGCCAAAAACATTCAGTACTTC. Protein: CASSYSHQIAKNIQYF.

The genes are TRBV6-5 and TRBJ1-1, with 8 bases identical to TRBD1. Trimming at V came to 1 base and at J to 6 bases, leaving 10 bases not matched to a gene. This CDR3 is built from 16 residues. The germline CDR1 and CDR2 sequences are MNHEY and SVGAGI. This CDR3 is CASSYFPGQGGPEAFF. In DNA, the CDR3 is TGTGCCAGCAGTTACTTCCCCGGACAGGGTGGGCCTGAAGCTTTCTTT.

The chain uses TRBV11-2 and TRBJ2-1, with D perhaps TRBD1 or TRBD2 (6 bases each). Germline CDR1 and CDR2: SGHAT and FQNNGV. The CDR3 length is 15 residues. V lost 1 base to trimming and J lost 2 bases, with 9 bases between them. The CDR3 spells CASSLGGGTYNEQFF. The CDR3 DNA reads as TGTGCCAGCAGCTTAGGAGGGGGGACCTACAATGAGCAGTTCTTC.

This chain connects TRBV6-5 to TRBJ2-7; 7 nucleotides align to TRBD2. V gave up 4 bases and J gave up 2 bases; unmatched junction bases: 8. The CDR3 is made up of 15 amino acids. In germline, CDR1 is MNHEY, CDR2 SVGAGI. The CDR3 coding sequence is TGTGCCAGCAGTTTGGGGAGCGGGACGGCCTACGAGCAGTACTTC. Encoded protein: CASSLGSGTAYEQYF.

The V and J genes are TRBV6-5 and TRBJ2-7, with 10 positions matching TRBD1. The J segment lost 5 bases and the V segment lost 6 bases, leaving 7 bases of the junction unmatched. CDR1 MNHEY and CDR2 SVGAGI come from the germline V gene. This CDR3 has 14 amino acids. CDR3 sequence (DNA): TGTGCCAGCAGACGGGGACAGGGGTACGACGAGCAGTACTTC. It codes for CASRRGQGYDEQYF.